Shown below are 3 T cell receptor beta chains from a single sample sequenced in a study of control samples from healthy donors and cancer patients. Generated by immunoSEQ multiplex PCR, the TCRdb table keeps only in-frame clones and is missing some. The sample gives some 100,000 clones, 80% to 95% of which show up once; 3% is in the top ten. Sequencing used blood. The receptors originated from a human donor in good health. The donor label of this sample is uncertain.

CDR3 DNA: TGTGCCAGCAGTTACACTAGCAGGAGCACAGATACGCAGTATTTT. This sequence encodes CASSYTSRSTDTQYF. This sequence joins TRBV6-6 and TRBJ2-3; D is possibly TRBD2 (6 bases). The CDR3 has 15 residues. Germline CDR1 is MNHNY and CDR2 is SVGAGI (reference sequence). V gave up 2 bases and J gave up 0 bases, with 9 bases separating them.

This sequence joins TRBV6-2 or TRBV6-3 and TRBJ2-7; the match to TRBD1 covers 10 bases. J gave up 5 bases and V 5 bases, and 6 bases lay outside the gene matches. Germline assignment: CDR1 MNHEY and CDR2 SVGEGT. This CDR3 has 14 amino acids. Written as DNA, the CDR3 is TGTGCCAGCAGTACCCGGACAGGGGGACACGAGCAGTACTTC. Protein product: CASSTRTGGHEQYF.

The genes are TRBV5-1 and TRBJ2-1; 10 bases are a match to TRBD1. CDR3 length: 15 residues. Germline loops: CDR1 SGHRS, CDR2 YFSETQ. Trimming at V came to 0 bases and at J to 7 bases, leaving 4 bases not matched to a gene. The CDR3 is CASSLGQGAVNEQFF. CDR3 DNA sequence: TGCGCCAGCAGCTTGGGACAGGGGGCAGTGAATGAGCAGTTCTTC.